The clone carrying this T cell receptor (beta chain) was seen at least ten times. The data belong to a study of T-cell memory formation after mild COVID-19. About the study: TCR clusters were largely donor specific.

Germline CDR1 and CDR2: SGHTA and FQGNSA. Losses at the gene ends were 5 bases for V and 3 bases for J; bases not matched to a gene: 2. This CDR3 contains 13 residues. From 5'RACE with constant-segment primers came TCR alpha and TCR beta cDNA libraries that carried sample barcodes and UMIs. Each CDR3 protein is one row after TCRdb ran MiXCR on the 5' RACE reads. The sample has tens of thousands of distinct CDR3 sequences; 6% to 6.5% are singletons. V gene TRBV7-2 combines with J gene TRBJ2-7, with 9 positions matching TRBD1. Sequences were obtained from PBMCs or a T cell subset sorted from them (not recorded which). This clonotype was obtained from an adult who had mild COVID-19 (a few samples of this study predate the infection). Cell type and time point are not known. The CDR3 nucleotides read TGTGCCAGCAGCCGGGACAGGGTCTACGAGCAGTACTTC. Protein: CASSRDRVYEQYF.